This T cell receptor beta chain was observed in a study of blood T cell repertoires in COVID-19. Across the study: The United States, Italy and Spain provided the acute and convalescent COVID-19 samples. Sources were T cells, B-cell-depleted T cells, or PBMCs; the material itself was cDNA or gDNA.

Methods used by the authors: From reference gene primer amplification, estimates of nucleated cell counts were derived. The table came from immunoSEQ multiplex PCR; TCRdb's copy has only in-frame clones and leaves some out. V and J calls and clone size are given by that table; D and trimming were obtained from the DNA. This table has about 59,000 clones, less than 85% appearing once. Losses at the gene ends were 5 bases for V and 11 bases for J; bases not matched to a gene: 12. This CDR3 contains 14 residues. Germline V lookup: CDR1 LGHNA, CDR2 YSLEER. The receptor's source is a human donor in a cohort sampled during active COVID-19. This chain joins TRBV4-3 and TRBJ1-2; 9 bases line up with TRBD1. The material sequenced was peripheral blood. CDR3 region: CASSIRDRDARYTF. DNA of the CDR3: TGCGCCAGCAGCATACGGGACAGGGACGCTCGATACACCTTC.